Listed below are T cell receptor beta chains from one sample, sequenced in a study of blood T cell repertoires in COVID-19. Profiling relied on immunoSEQ multiplex PCR, and the TCRdb table lists in-frame clones only, not all of them. There are 85,000 to 110,000 clones in the sample; roughly 89% occur only once, and over 15% lies in the top ten. Input material: peripheral blood. The source is a woman of 80 years or more in a cohort sampled during active COVID-19. Each CDR3 is given with its conserved first and last residue. A D gene is named only where the DNA matches it firmly. Clone size is shown for a subset of rows, as once, few, many or a class of expanded clone.

DNA,CDR3,J,size,V,D
TGTGCCAGCAGTTTAAACGCGTATGAGCAGTTCTTC,CASSLNAYEQFF,TRBJ2-1,-,TRBV28,-
TGCGCCAGCAGCTTACAGGGGGAGGCGACTGAAGCTTTCTTT,CASSLQGEATEAFF,TRBJ1-1,-,TRBV5-1,TRBD1
TGTGCCAGCTCACCCCAGGAGGCTCACAATTCACCCCTCCACTTT,CASSPQEAHNSPLHF,TRBJ1-6,-,TRBV18,-
TGTGCCAGCAGCCAAGGTGGGACAGAGCTTGAAAAACTGTTTTTT,CASSQGGTELEKLFF,TRBJ1-4,-,TRBV7-9,TRBD1
TGTGCCAGCAGCTTAGCGGGGGGGGGTGAAAACACCATATATTTT,CASSLAGGGENTIYF,TRBJ1-3,-,TRBV7-2,-
TGCGCCAGCAGCTTCGAAAGTGCGCGGGGAGGTGAGCAGTTCTTC,CASSFESARGGEQFF,TRBJ2-1,-,TRBV5-1,-
TGTGCCAGCAGCGTAGTGGGGAGCACTGAAGCTTTCTTT,CASSVVGSTEAFF,TRBJ1-1,-,TRBV9,-
TGTGCCAGCGGCAGGGGACAGGGGGGTGAAAAACTGTTTTTT,CASGRGQGGEKLFF,TRBJ1-4,-,TRBV11-2,TRBD1
TGCGCCAGCAGTAAGGCCGGGACAGGGGAATCCTACGAGCAGTACTTC,CASSKAGTGESYEQYF,TRBJ2-7,-,TRBV10-1,TRBD1
TGCAGCTTCAGAGGGGACATACGCACCGGGGAGCTGTTTTTT,CSFRGDIRTGELFF,TRBJ2-2,-,TRBV29-1,-
TGTGCCAGCAGCATACGGGGAGGGGCAGATACGCAGTATTTT,CASSIRGGADTQYF,TRBJ2-3,-,TRBV5-4,TRBD2
TGTGCCAGCAGCCTCTCCGGGAGGTTCTACGAGCAGTACTTC,CASSLSGRFYEQYF,TRBJ2-7,-,TRBV3-1/TRBV3-2,TRBD2
TGTGCCAGCAGTGTACAGGGGTACGAGCAGTACTTC,CASSVQGYEQYF,TRBJ2-7,-,TRBV6-2/TRBV6-3,TRBD1
TGTGCCAGCAGCTTAGGTGGCCTAGCGGGAGGAGGCGGTGAGCAGTTCTTC,CASSLGGLAGGGGEQFF,TRBJ2-1,-,TRBV7-2,TRBD2
TGCGCCAGCAGCCCTGCGGACAACCCCTACGAGCAGTACTTC,CASSPADNPYEQYF,TRBJ2-7,-,TRBV4-1,-
TGTGCCAGCAGCCAGACGACCGACGACATTAACTATGGCTACACCTTC,CASSQTTDDINYGYTF,TRBJ1-2,-,TRBV4-2,-
TGTGCCACCAGTGACCCTGGGAGTTCTAGCTCCTACAATGAGCAGTTCTTC,CATSDPGSSSSYNEQFF,TRBJ2-1,few,TRBV24-1,-
TGCGCCAGCAGCTTGGAGGCGGAAAAATCATACGAGCAGTACTTC,CASSLEAEKSYEQYF,TRBJ2-7,-,TRBV5-1,-
TGTGCCAGCAGCTTCACGGCGGTTAGCACCTACGAGCAGTACTTC,CASSFTAVSTYEQYF,TRBJ2-7,-,TRBV11-2,-
TGTGCCAGCAGCAGGCCCCATTGTTGGCGGGCCGACTACGAGCAGTACTTC,CASSRPHCWRADYEQYF,TRBJ2-7,-,TRBV21-1,-
TGTGCCAGCAGTCGCCTAACAGGGGATTGGACTAATGAAAAACTGTTTTTT,CASSRLTGDWTNEKLFF,TRBJ1-4,-,TRBV7-9,TRBD1
TGCGCCAGCAGCCAACCGCGGAGCTCTGGAAACACCATATATTTT,CASSQPRSSGNTIYF,TRBJ1-3,-,TRBV4-1,-
TGTGCCAGCAGCTTGTTTGAGGTAGGCAATGAGCAGTTCTTC,CASSLFEVGNEQFF,TRBJ2-1,-,TRBV11-2,-
TGTGCCAGCAGCTTAGATGCGGGACAGGGCACCCTTTCTGGGGCCAACGTCCTGACTTTC,CASSLDAGQGTLSGANVLTF,TRBJ2-6,-,TRBV11-2,TRBD1
TGTGCCAGCAGAACCGGGACTGCGAACACCGGGGAGCTGTTTTTT,CASRTGTANTGELFF,TRBJ2-2,-,TRBV6-5,-
TGTGCCAGTAGTACCGGCAGGGTGGGCACAGATACGCAGTATTTT,CASSTGRVGTDTQYF,TRBJ2-3,-,TRBV19,-
TGTGCCACCAGTGGCGGGGGCCTAAGAAGCTCCTACAATGAGCAGTTCTTC,CATSGGGLRSSYNEQFF,TRBJ2-1,-,TRBV24-1,-
TGTGCCACCAGCAGAGACTCCGGCAGCTCCGGGGCAGATACGCAGTATTTT,CATSRDSGSSGADTQYF,TRBJ2-3,few,TRBV15,-
TGCGCCAGCAGCTCCGGGACTGGCCCTAACAATCAGCCCCAGCATTTT,CASSSGTGPNNQPQHF,TRBJ1-5,-,TRBV5-1,-
TGTGCCAGCCGCACGGCAGGGGAAGGGAATCAGCCCCAGCATTTT,CASRTAGEGNQPQHF,TRBJ1-5,few,TRBV6-5,-
TGCGCCAGCAGCTTGGATGTAGGGGGCCCCAATTTTTACAATGAGCAGTTCTTC,CASSLDVGGPNFYNEQFF,TRBJ2-1,-,TRBV5-1,TRBD1
TGTGCCAGTAGTATTGCTTGGCGACAGGGCCATGAAAAACTGTTTTTT,CASSIAWRQGHEKLFF,TRBJ1-4,-,TRBV19,TRBD1
TGTGCCAGTCGCCCGCGGCAAGAAACTGAGGCTTTCTTT,CASRPRQETEAFF,TRBJ1-1,-,TRBV19,-
TGTGCCAGCAGCGTCGGACAGGGGTCTAACTTCTACGAGCAGTACTTC,CASSVGQGSNFYEQYF,TRBJ2-7,-,TRBV9,TRBD1
TGTGCCAGCAGTTACTCGTCAGGGGGTGAAAAACTGTTTTTT,CASSYSSGGEKLFF,TRBJ1-4,-,TRBV6-6,TRBD1
TGTGCCAGCAGCTTAGCAACGGGATTTGGAAACACCATATATTTT,CASSLATGFGNTIYF,TRBJ1-3,-,TRBV7-9,-
TGTGCCAGCAGCTCCTCCGGGACAACCACCGGGGAGCTGTTTTTT,CASSSSGTTTGELFF,TRBJ2-2,-,TRBV3-1/TRBV3-2,-
TGTGCCAGCCGCTTACTAGCGGGGGTTCAAGAGACCCAGTACTTC,CASRLLAGVQETQYF,TRBJ2-5,-,TRBV7-8,TRBD2
TGTGCCACTACCCTAGCGGGGGGGCGAAATGAGCAGTTCTTC,CATTLAGGRNEQFF,TRBJ2-1,-,TRBV6-5,TRBD2
TGTGCCAGCAGTTTAATGGGGGCGGGGGACACTGAAGCTTTCTTT,CASSLMGAGDTEAFF,TRBJ1-1,-,TRBV27,-
TGTGCCAGCAGCCCCTCTAGAGAGACCCAGTACTTC,CASSPSRETQYF,TRBJ2-5,-,TRBV3-1/TRBV3-2,-
TGTGCCAGCAGTTATTCGACTAGCGACGAGCAGTACTTC,CASSYSTSDEQYF,TRBJ2-7,-,TRBV6-2/TRBV6-3,TRBD2
TGTGCCTGGAGGGCAGGGTGGGAAACCCAGTACTTC,CAWRAGWETQYF,TRBJ2-5,-,TRBV30,-
TGTGCCTGGAGTGTACAGGTCTTAGCTTTCTTT,CAWSVQVLAFF,TRBJ1-1,-,TRBV30,-
TGTGCCAGCGGTCCCACTAATAATTCACCCCTCCACTTT,CASGPTNNSPLHF,TRBJ1-6,few,TRBV11-2,-
TGTGCCAGCAGCTGGACTTTGGAGACCCAGTACTTC,CASSWTLETQYF,TRBJ2-5,-,TRBV2,-
TGTGCCAGCAGCCCCGGAGCGCGGGGGGAGCAGTTCTTC,CASSPGARGEQFF,TRBJ2-1,few,TRBV11-2,TRBD2
TGCGCCAGCAGAAAGACTAGCGGAAGCTGGGCAGATACGCAGTATTTT,CASRKTSGSWADTQYF,TRBJ2-3,once,TRBV5-1,TRBD2
TGTGCCAGCAGCCAGGGTGGCGAGACCCAGTACTTC,CASSQGGETQYF,TRBJ2-5,-,TRBV5-5,-
TGTGCCAGCAGCCTAGCGGGAGGGCCATTGCAGTATTTT,CASSLAGGPLQYF,TRBJ2-3,-,TRBV27,TRBD2
TGTGCCAGCAGTTCTGGGGGCGCCGCTTCTGAAGCTTTCTTT,CASSSGGAASEAFF,TRBJ1-1,-,TRBV28,-
TGTGCCAGCAGCCTACAGATCACAGATACGCAGTATTTT,CASSLQITDTQYF,TRBJ2-3,-,TRBV14,-
TGTGCCAGCAGAAGACAGGGTACCAATCAGCCCCAGCATTTT,CASRRQGTNQPQHF,TRBJ1-5,-,TRBV28,TRBD1
TGTGCCAGCAGCTTAGCGTCCGGGACTAGGAGCTCCTACGAGCAGTACTTC,CASSLASGTRSSYEQYF,TRBJ2-7,-,TRBV7-9,TRBD2
TGTGCCAGACCCCTGATCGACAGGGCCGATAGCAATCAGCCCCAGCATTTT,CARPLIDRADSNQPQHF,TRBJ1-5,-,TRBV6-4,TRBD1
TGTGCCAGCAGCGTAGTAGGGGGAGCTTGGGACGAGCAGTACTTC,CASSVVGGAWDEQYF,TRBJ2-7,once,TRBV9,-
TGTGCCAGCAGCTTAGGGGGGGTAACAGTTCAGCCCCAGCATTTT,CASSLGGVTVQPQHF,TRBJ1-5,-,TRBV7-6,-